This entry lists 19 T cell receptor beta chains sequenced from one sample in a study of blood T cell repertoires in COVID-19. Clones were sequenced by immunoSEQ multiplex PCR, and TCRdb holds only the in-frame ones, with some missing. The sample contains 150,000 to 200,000 clones, roughly 86% of which appear only once. Sequences were obtained from peripheral blood. These receptors all stem from a woman older than 75 in a cohort sampled during active or convalescent COVID-19.

The J gene is TRBJ1-1, the V gene TRBV6-2 or TRBV6-3; D is undetermined. The CDR3 length is 13 residues. The V end was cut by 5 bases, the J end by 2 bases, with 9 bases between. Germline lookup yields CDR1 MNHEY and CDR2 SVGEGT. In DNA, the CDR3 is TGTGCCAGCAGTCGATCCAGTAACACTGAAGCTTTCTTT. Amino acids: CASSRSSNTEAFF.

The gene calls are TRBV7-9 and TRBJ2-1, with 11 bases aligning to TRBD2. Germline values: CDR1 SEHNR, CDR2 FQNEAQ (reference sequence). The CDR3 runs 17 residues. Germline trimming cut 3 bases from V and 10 bases from J; bases unmatched to any gene: 14. CDR3 sequence: CASSFQGLAALVEEQFF. CDR3 DNA sequence: TGTGCCAGCAGCTTTCAGGGACTAGCGGCTCTTGTAGAGGAGCAGTTCTTC.

J is TRBJ1-6 and V is TRBV30; the D gene is possibly TRBD1 (5 bases). The CDR3 is made up of 15 amino acids. Trimming took off 0 bases at V and 4 bases at J, with 10 bases between the two ends. Germline assignment: CDR1 GTSNPN and CDR2 SVGIG (reference sequence). CDR3 protein: CAWSVLNRYNSPLHF. The CDR3 bases are TGTGCCTGGAGTGTACTCAACAGGTATAATTCACCCCTCCACTTT. The full variable domain, with the rest looked up from reference TRBV30 and TRBJ1-6, is SQTIHQWPATLVQPVGSPLSLECTVEGTSNPNLYWYRQAAGRGLQLLFYSVGIGQISSEVPQNLSASRPQDRQFILSSKKLLLSDSGFYLCAWSVLNRYNSPLHFGNGTRLTVT.

The gene calls are TRBV21-1 and TRBJ2-7; the table's D call, TRBD1, has no DNA check behind it. TRBV21-1 is deemed a pseudogene. The CDR3 length is 13 residues. CDR3 loop: CAKGQGDRCEQYV. Written as DNA, the CDR3 is TGTGCCAAGGGGCAGGGCGACCGGTGCGAGCAGTACGTC.

The chain couples TRBV3-1 (or the pseudogene TRBV3-2) to TRBJ2-1; D is possibly TRBD2 (6 bases). Germline V lookup: CDR1 LGHDT, CDR2 YNNKEL (reference sequence). Trimming stripped 0 bases from V and 4 bases from J, with 10 bases between. The CDR3 covers 15 residues. CDR3 sequence (DNA): TGTGCCAGCAGCCAAGATGTACTAGCTTACAATGAGCAGTTCTTC. This translates into CASSQDVLAYNEQFF.

This clone was seen a few times. The chain has TRBV15 and TRBJ1-5; D is uncertain. The germline V gene encodes CDR1 LNHNV and CDR2 YYDKDF (reference sequence). The CDR3 spans 12 residues. The V and J ends lost 6 bases and 5 bases respectively, with 8 bases between them. The CDR3 region has the DNA TGTGCCACCAGAAACCGGGATCAGCCCCAGCATTTT. This sequence encodes CATRNRDQPQHF.

This chain uses TRBV7-9 with TRBJ2-5; TRBD2 matches 10 bases. The CDR3 spans 14 residues. Germline V CDR1 and CDR2: SEHNR, FQNEAQ (reference sequence). After removal of 8 bases from V and 2 bases from J, the junction contained 5 bases not matched to a gene. CDR3 amino acids: CASRGLAIQETQYF. CDR3 coding DNA: TGTGCCAGCCGGGGACTAGCGATACAAGAGACCCAGTACTTC.

This sequence joins TRBV5-1 and TRBJ2-3; D may be TRBD1 (6 bases). Trimming removed 6 bases at V and 4 bases at J, with 15 bases between. The CDR3 is made up of 14 amino acids. Germline V gene data show CDR1 as SGHRS and CDR2 as YFSETQ. The CDR3 loop reads CASKMTGGSDTQYF. The CDR3 DNA is TGCGCCAGCAAGATGACAGGCGGCTCAGATACGCAGTATTTT.

The J gene is TRBJ2-1, the V gene TRBV4-1; TRBD1 matches 9 bases. V lost 0 bases and J lost 4; bases outside the gene matches: 10. Germline assignment: CDR1 MGHRA and CDR2 YSYEKL. There are 18 residues in the CDR3. The DNA for the CDR3 is TGCGCCAGCAGCCAAGATTCCCGGGACAGGGCCCTATACAATGAGCAGTTCTTC. As protein: CASSQDSRDRALYNEQFF.

The chain's CDR3 is CASSQARTQITDTQYF. CDR3 DNA: TGTGCCAGCAGCCAAGCACGGACACAGATCACAGATACGCAGTATTTT. The chain joins TRBV28 to TRBJ2-3; D is perhaps TRBD1 (5 bases). CDR1 is MDHEN and CDR2 is SYDVKM in the germline V gene. V was trimmed by 6 bases and J by 2 bases, leaving 18 bases between them. The CDR3 runs 16 residues.

This clone was found once. The chain combines TRBV5-4 with TRBJ2-1; 7 bases align to TRBD2. Germline trimming cut 2 bases from V and 8 bases from J; bases unmatched to any gene: 1. The CDR3 covers 12 residues. Germline V lookup: CDR1 SGHNT, CDR2 YYREEE (reference sequence). CDR3 in amino acids: CASSFGGDEQFF. CDR3 DNA sequence: TGTGCCAGCAGCTTTGGGGGGGATGAGCAGTTCTTC.

In this sample, this clone turned up a few times. The chain employs TRBV9 and TRBJ2-5; D is uncertain. The CDR3 length is 14 residues. V lost 0 bases, J lost 4 bases, and 10 bases lay in between. Germline CDR1 and CDR2: SGDLS and YYNGEE. CDR3 nucleotides: TGTGCCAGCAGCGTAGGCTATAGCCGAGAGACCCAGTACTTC. As protein: CASSVGYSRETQYF. Filled out from reference TRBV9 and TRBJ2-5, the complete variable domain reads DSGVTQTPKHLITATGQRVTLRCSPRSGDLSVYWYQQSLDQGLQFLIQYYNGEERAKGNILERFSAQQFPDLHSELNLSSLELGDSALYFCASSVGYSRETQYFGPGTRLLVL.

A word on this clone: The germline gene is not matched at one end of the junction; a read error may be the cause. This chain uses TRBV3-1 (or the pseudogene TRBV3-2) with TRBJ1-1, with D possibly TRBD1 on 5 matching bases. The V gene's germline CDR1 is LGHDT and CDR2 YNNKEL (reference sequence). This CDR3 is 14 amino acids long. The CDR3 sequence: CASSQGEGYRDGHF. CDR3 DNA sequence: TGTGCCAGCAGCCAAGGGGAGGGTTACCGGGACGGCCACTTT.

In DNA, the CDR3 is TGCAGCGTAGCAGGGGCCTCTGGCTACACCTTC. It translates to CSVAGASGYTF. The chain has TRBV29-1 and TRBJ1-2; D is perhaps TRBD1 (6 bases). Germline V gene sequence: CDR1 SQVTM, CDR2 ANQGSEA. Trimming removed 6 bases at V and 7 bases at J, with 12 bases between. The CDR3 runs 11 residues.

The rearrangement joins TRBV6-5 to TRBJ1-4, with 8 positions matching TRBD1. Germline CDR1 is MNHEY and CDR2 is SVGAGI. V was clipped by 10 bases and J by 7 bases; unmatched bases: 11. This CDR3 is 14 amino acids long. The CDR3 nucleotides read TGTGCCACCAGGGCCGCAGGGGGCGTTGAAAAACTGTTTTTT. Translating gives CATRAAGGVEKLFF.

The chain employs TRBV5-5 and TRBJ2-2; D call uncertain. V was pared by 1 base and J by 7 bases, with 14 bases between. Germline values: CDR1 SGHKS, CDR2 YYEKEE (reference sequence). The CDR3 has 15 amino acids. The CDR3 reads CASSLYAPPIGELFF. In DNA form, the CDR3 reads TGTGCCAGCAGCTTGTACGCGCCCCCAATCGGGGAGCTGTTTTTT.

The gene calls are TRBV19 and TRBJ1-1; the D gene is possibly TRBD1 (5 bases). Between the trimmed V and J ends, which lost 3 bases and 0 bases, there was a span of 11 bases. Germline-derived CDR1 and CDR2 are LNHDA and SQIVND (reference sequence). This CDR3 has 15 residues. The CDR3 region has the DNA TGTGCCAGTAGTATCGGGCAGGGAATGAACACTGAAGCTTTCTTT. This sequence encodes CASSIGQGMNTEAFF.

This chain joins TRBV3-1 (or the pseudogene TRBV3-2) and TRBJ1-5; TRBD1 is a possible D gene (6 bases). V shed 5 bases and J shed 0 bases, with 8 bases lying between them. Per the germline V gene, CDR1 is LGHDT and CDR2 is YNNKEL (reference sequence). The CDR3 contains 14 residues. The CDR3 coding sequence is TGTGCCAGCAGCGACAGGTTTAGCAATCAGCCCCAGCATTTT. Translating it yields CASSDRFSNQPQHF.

The rearrangement joins TRBV5-1 to TRBJ2-1; 9 bases line up with TRBD2. The V segment lost 3 bases and the J segment 3 bases; nucleotides outside the gene matches: 7. Germline CDR1 is SGHRS and CDR2 is YFSETQ. The length of the CDR3 is 16 residues. The DNA for the CDR3 is TGCGCCAGCAGCTCTGTTGCGGGAGGGCTCTACAATGAGCAGTTCTTC. It yields the protein CASSSVAGGLYNEQFF.